A single T cell receptor (beta chain) is shown here with its context. The method was immunoSEQ multiplex PCR; TCRdb's version includes in-frame clones alone and lacks a portion of them. The table has more than 2 million clones, roughly 95% seen once. This entry is derived from a study of shared clonotypes between healthy human individuals. For the study at large: CD4 naive cells filled three plates per donor, CD4 memory three, CD8 naive two and CD8 memory one.

Trimming took off 8 bases at V and 0 bases at J, with 14 bases between the two ends. From germline, CDR1 is SNHLY and CDR2 FYNNEI. CDR3 length equals 14 residues. Terminally differentiated effector memory CD45RA+ cells were excluded by CCR7 positive selection of CD45RO-negative cells. Sample: naive CD8+ T cells from PBMCs. The TCR comes from a man aged 18 to 29 in good health. Some clones in this sample may be carry-over from other donors' samples. This chain joins TRBV2 and TRBJ2-7; tentatively, D is TRBD1 or TRBD2 (6 bases each). The CDR3 nucleotides are TGTGCCAGCCTTGGGGGGCACCTCTCCTACGAGCAGTACTTC. The encoded protein is CASLGGHLSYEQYF.